This T cell receptor beta chain was captured by sequencing in a study of T cells in Graves' hyperthyroidism and ophthalmopathy. General study results and limits: A 13 V-J model separated ophthalmopathy from stable hyperthyroidism.

Disease lasting under 3 months, a NOSPECS grade of at least 4, and a Clinical Activity Score of at least 3 were features of the ophthalmopathy patients. For this clonotype: The antigen is not known.

This CDR3 is built from 13 residues. V lost 6 bases to trimming and J lost 5 bases, with 17 bases between them. Germline assignment: CDR1 DFQATT and CDR2 SNEGSKA (reference sequence). RNA transcripts provided the source from which TCR beta CDR3 regions were amplified. Researchers ran a first-round RT-PCR on the TCR CDR3 using the HTBI primer set. TCRdb fed the multiplex PCR reads into MiXCR, producing one record per CDR3 protein. The top ten hold about 10% of the sample, which has fewer than 550,000 distinct CDR3 sequences, roughly 25% seen once. Sequenced input: blood. The chain couples TRBV20-1 to TRBJ2-7; maybe TRBD1 (6 bases). This TCR derives from a woman in her twenties or thirties with Graves' ophthalmopathy. CDR3 loop: CSATQGGRDEQYF. CDR3 DNA: TGCAGTGCCACCCAAGGGGGTAGGGACGAGCAGTACTTC.